Listed below are T cell receptor beta chains from one sample, sequenced in a study of T cell responses to AZD1222 COVID-19 vaccine. Produced via immunoSEQ multiplex PCR; TCRdb's table is partial and in-frame only. The sample lists approximately 140,000 clones, around nine tenths occurring once. The starting material was peripheral blood, obtained 28 days after the second AZD1222 dose. The receptor set was obtained from an adult who received the AZD1222 COVID-19 vaccine. Both conserved end residues are part of each CDR3. A D gene is named only where the DNA matches it firmly.

>TRBV3-1/TRBV3-2|TRBJ2-7|TRBD1
CASSHPTGVGIYEQYF
>TRBV27|TRBJ1-2|NA
CASSSVADLYNGYTF
>TRBV7-9|TRBJ2-1|TRBD1
CASSRNRGWSYNEQFF
>TRBV3-1/TRBV3-2|TRBJ2-5|NA
CASSQDVAAPRTQYF
>TRBV6-4|TRBJ2-5|NA
CASSPELGETQYF
>TRBV12-3/TRBV12-4|TRBJ1-1|NA
CASSGRRNTEAFF
>TRBV18|TRBJ1-1|NA
CASSPGLENTEAFF
>TRBV12-5|TRBJ2-2|NA
CASGLGDGNTGELFF
>TRBV10-2|TRBJ2-3|TRBD2
CASKAGGRTDTQYF
>TRBV15|TRBJ1-5|NA
CATSRVLGGNQPQHF
>TRBV12-3/TRBV12-4|TRBJ1-2|NA
CASRAGYGYTF
>TRBV3-1/TRBV3-2|TRBJ2-1|NA
CASSPSRSSYNEQFF
>TRBV5-6|TRBJ1-4|TRBD1
CASSLARGQEKLFF
>TRBV7-9|TRBJ2-3|NA
CASGQGGRGADTQYF
>TRBV10-3|TRBJ1-5|TRBD1
CAISERTGEGQPQHF
>TRBV5-4|TRBJ1-4|NA
CASSLGTGLLFF
>TRBV7-6|TRBJ2-1|NA
CASSLEATSFHEQFF
>TRBV5-1|TRBJ1-3|NA
CASSLTDSGNTIYF
>TRBV10-3|TRBJ1-3|NA
CAIGAPSSGNTIYF
>TRBV18|TRBJ2-2|NA
CASSPQRPPNTGELFF
>TRBV5-1|TRBJ2-1|TRBD2
CASSLVFFRTSGYNEQFF
>TRBV6-5|TRBJ2-7|TRBD2
CASRTSGTNSYEQYF
>TRBV6-5|TRBJ1-2|NA
CASSSQDYGYTF
>TRBV6-6|TRBJ1-3|NA
CASTQRGASGNTIYF
>TRBV11-3|TRBJ2-1|TRBD1
CASSFSGTGKVDEQFF
>TRBV15|TRBJ2-4|NA
CATSRTQATDLAKNIQYF
>TRBV2|TRBJ1-1|TRBD1
CASKLGTGRGAFF
>TRBV3-1/TRBV3-2|TRBJ2-6|TRBD2
CASSQVMLAGLGSGANVLTF
>TRBV28|TRBJ1-1|NA
CASSNLWTEAFF
>TRBV7-6|TRBJ2-6|NA
CASSLGGSGANVLTF
>TRBV6-1|TRBJ2-2|NA
CASSELLKNTGELFF
>TRBV5-1|TRBJ1-1|TRBD1
CASRDRDYTEAFF
>TRBV7-9|TRBJ2-5|NA
CASSLEWLRGAETQYF
>TRBV21-1|TRBJ1-5|NA
CASSKAHGTSRLGSNQPQHF
>TRBV27|TRBJ2-1|NA
CASSTTIRTVYNEQFF
>TRBV3-1/TRBV3-2|TRBJ2-2|TRBD1
CASSPLDRGPAGELFF
>TRBV7-2|TRBJ1-1|NA
CASSLNPQGVNTEAFF
>TRBV7-6|TRBJ1-3|TRBD1
CASSLAGQGVGNTIYF
>TRBV7-9|TRBJ1-1|NA
CASSLIADLKGAEAFF
>TRBV5-1|TRBJ2-1|NA
CASSPAGRENSYNEQFF
>TRBV2|TRBJ1-5|NA
CASSRDWGSNQPQHF
>TRBV4-1|TRBJ2-1|TRBD2
CASSLLAGGPHEQFF
>TRBV3-1/TRBV3-2|TRBJ2-1|NA
CASSQDFTAPYNEQFF
>TRBV6-5|TRBJ2-2|NA
CASSPSEPFTGELFF
>TRBV29-1|TRBJ2-1|NA
CSGETGLSSYNEQFF
>TRBV12-5|TRBJ2-7|NA
CASGRVGEQYF
>TRBV12-3/TRBV12-4|TRBJ2-1|NA
CATLRGGGEQFF
>TRBV2|TRBJ1-1|TRBD1
CASPKGQVNTEAFF
>TRBV19|TRBJ1-2|NA
CASSIWTRGYTF
>TRBV5-8|TRBJ2-7|NA
CASSPGPPVDEQYF
>TRBV15|TRBJ2-5|NA
CATSPSMAEETQYF
>TRBV30|TRBJ1-2|TRBD1
CAWRKGTGYGYTF
>TRBV27|TRBJ2-7|NA
CASSYQGIRDEQYF
>TRBV12-3/TRBV12-4|TRBJ2-1|NA
CASSPAGEQFF
>TRBV20-1|TRBJ1-1|NA
CSAKDYTEAFF